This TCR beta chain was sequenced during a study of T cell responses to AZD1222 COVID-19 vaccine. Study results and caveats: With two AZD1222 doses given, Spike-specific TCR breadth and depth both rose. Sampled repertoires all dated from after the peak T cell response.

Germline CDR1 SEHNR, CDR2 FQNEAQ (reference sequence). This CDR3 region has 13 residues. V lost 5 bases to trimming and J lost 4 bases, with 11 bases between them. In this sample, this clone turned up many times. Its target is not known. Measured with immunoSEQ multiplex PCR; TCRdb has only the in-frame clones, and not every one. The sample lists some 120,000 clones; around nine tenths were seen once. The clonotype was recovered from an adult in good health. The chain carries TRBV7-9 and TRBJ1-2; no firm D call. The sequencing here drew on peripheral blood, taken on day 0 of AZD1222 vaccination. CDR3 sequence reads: CASSPKDPYGYTF. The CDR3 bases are TGTGCCAGCAGCCCCAAGGATCCCTATGGCTACACCTTC.